Listed below are T cell receptor beta chains from one sample, sequenced in a study of radiotherapy plus CTLA-4 blockade in lung cancer. Generated by immunoSEQ multiplex PCR, the TCRdb table keeps only in-frame clones and is missing some. The table lists about 80,000 clones, about four fifths of them singletons. The sequencing used peripheral blood, collected from a patient treated with radiotherapy plus ipilimumab. Source of these receptors: a human donor with non-small cell lung cancer who had stable disease on radiotherapy plus ipilimumab. Both conserved end residues are part of each CDR3. The D gene is left open where the match is weak. Some rows mark clone size as missing; the rest say once, few, many or name a class of expanded clone.

J | V | size | D | CDR3 | DNA
TRBJ2-1 | TRBV6-5 | . | TRBD2 | CASSYVTSGQNEQFF | TGTGCCAGCAGTTATGTCACTAGCGGGCAGAATGAGCAGTTCTTC
TRBJ1-5 | TRBV5-6 | . | . | CASSLRPWVSNQPQHF | TGTGCCAGCAGCTTGAGACCGTGGGTCAGCAATCAGCCCCAGCATTTT
TRBJ2-3 | TRBV19 | . | TRBD2 | CASKSSGPSTDTQYF | TGTGCCAGTAAAAGTAGCGGGCCTAGCACAGATACGCAGTATTTT
TRBJ2-4 | TRBV5-1 | . | . | CASSFGGENIQYF | TGCGCCAGCAGCTTTGGGGGAGAGAACATTCAGTACTTC
TRBJ1-1 | TRBV6-5 | few | . | CAIPGVGF | TGTGCCATTCCGGGGGTAGGCTTT
TRBJ1-1 | TRBV6-5 | . | . | CASSQGSMNTEAFF | TGTGCCAGCAGCCAGGGGTCCATGAACACTGAAGCTTTCTTT
TRBJ1-4 | TRBV30 | . | . | CAWSGTGTVNEKLFF | TGTGCCTGGAGCGGCACCGGGACCGTTAATGAAAAACTGTTTTTT
TRBJ1-2 | TRBV15 | . | . | CATSRGTGGAANNYGYTF | TGTGCCACCAGCAGAGGCACGGGGGGGGCGGCAAATAACTATGGCTACACCTTC
TRBJ2-3 | TRBV7-9 | . | TRBD2 | CASSLAGGAVDTQYF | TGTGCCAGCAGCTTAGCGGGAGGGGCTGTAGATACGCAGTATTTT
TRBJ1-2 | TRBV10-2 | . | . | CASSEPAQQKFYGYTF | TGCGCCAGCAGTGAACCGGCACAGCAAAAGTTCTATGGCTACACCTTC
TRBJ2-7 | TRBV7-9 | medium-sized | . | CASSLGINSYEQYF | TGTGCCAGCAGCTTAGGAATTAACTCCTACGAGCAGTACTTC
TRBJ2-4 | TRBV14 | . | . | CASSQDGGAKNIQYF | TGTGCCAGCAGCCAAGATGGCGGAGCCAAAAACATTCAGTACTTC
TRBJ2-1 | TRBV29-1 | . | . | CSVENRRASEQFF | TGCAGCGTTGAGAACAGAAGGGCGAGTGAGCAGTTCTTC
TRBJ1-5 | TRBV30 | . | . | CAWSNGQGGQPQHF | TGTGCCTGGAGCAACGGGCAGGGAGGTCAGCCCCAGCATTTT
TRBJ2-2 | TRBV28 | . | TRBD2 | CASSLLRGMNTGELFF | TGTGCCAGCAGTTTACTGCGGGGGATGAACACCGGGGAGCTGTTTTTT
TRBJ1-2 | TRBV9 | . | TRBD1 | CASSAWDRDGGYTF | TGTGCCAGCAGCGCCTGGGACAGGGATGGAGGCTACACCTTC
TRBJ2-7 | TRBV5-4 | . | . | CASSKRTEEQYF | TGTGCCAGCAGCAAACGGACAGAAGAGCAGTACTTC
TRBJ2-6 | TRBV19 | few | . | CASTGINSALSGANVLTF | TGTGCCAGTACGGGGATCAACAGCGCTCTCTCTGGGGCCAACGTCCTGACTTTC
TRBJ1-5 | TRBV6-5 | . | TRBD1 | CASSRQGNQPQHF | TGTGCCAGCAGTCGACAGGGAAATCAGCCCCAGCATTTT
TRBJ2-7 | TRBV28 | . | . | CASTPSTSYEQYF | TGTGCCAGCACCCCTTCAACCTCCTACGAGCAGTACTTC
TRBJ2-7 | TRBV6-5 | once | . | CASSYYKGSSYEQYF | TGTGCCAGCAGTTACTACAAAGGGAGCTCCTACGAGCAGTACTTC
TRBJ2-1 | TRBV10-3 | . | . | CAIGLVYNEQFF | TGTGCCATCGGCCTAGTCTACAATGAGCAGTTCTTC
TRBJ1-2 | TRBV29-1 | . | . | CSVTGQTDGGGYTF | TGCAGCGTCACCGGACAGACCGACGGCGGAGGCTACACCTTC
TRBJ2-3 | TRBV5-1 | . | . | CASSLGVERTDTQYF | TGCGCCAGCAGCTTGGGGGTAGAACGGACAGATACGCAGTATTTT
TRBJ1-5 | TRBV19 | . | TRBD1 | CASSRGTGGSQPQHF | TGTGCCAGTAGTAGAGGGACAGGGGGCAGTCAGCCCCAGCATTTT
TRBJ1-4 | TRBV7-9 | few | TRBD1 | CASSLVDRDKLFF | TGTGCCAGCAGCTTAGTCGACAGGGACAAACTGTTTTTT
TRBJ2-5 | TRBV11-1 | . | . | CASSLNPQGRETQYF | TGTGCCAGCAGCTTAAACCCGCAGGGAAGAGAGACCCAGTACTTC
TRBJ1-1 | TRBV6-5 | . | . | CASSREQLSEAFF | TGTGCCAGCAGTAGGGAACAATTGAGTGAAGCTTTCTTT
TRBJ2-5 | TRBV11-1 | once | . | CASSLAGQSAAQYF | TGTGCCAGCAGCTTGGCGGGGCAGTCAGCGGCCCAGTACTTC
TRBJ2-3 | TRBV5-1 | . | TRBD1 | CASSNPGQPSTDTQYF | TGCGCCAGCAGCAACCCGGGACAGCCTAGCACAGATACGCAGTATTTT
TRBJ1-1 | TRBV13 | once | . | CASSSTGQQGTEAFF | TGTGCCAGCAGCTCCACTGGACAGCAGGGCACTGAAGCTTTCTTT
TRBJ2-7 | TRBV5-4 | . | TRBD2 | CASSLRGGKGEQYF | TGTGCCAGCAGCTTGCGGGGGGGCAAAGGGGAGCAGTACTTC
TRBJ2-7 | TRBV10-1 | . | . | CASSATTGGEQYF | TGCGCCAGCAGTGCGACGACAGGCGGCGAGCAGTACTTC
TRBJ2-1 | TRBV5-1 | . | . | CASSPSGAYNEQFF | TGCGCCAGCAGCCCCTCGGGGGCCTACAATGAGCAGTTCTTC
TRBJ2-5 | TRBV2 | . | TRBD2 | CASSGASGRAGETQYF | TGTGCCAGCAGTGGGGCTAGCGGGAGGGCCGGGGAGACCCAGTACTTC
TRBJ2-7 | TRBV5-5 | . | . | CASSSFDVSSYEQYF | TGTGCCAGCAGCTCCTTCGATGTGAGCTCCTACGAGCAGTACTTC
TRBJ1-1 | TRBV18 | . | TRBD1 | CASSQQGDTEAFF | TGTGCCAGCTCCCAACAGGGGGACACTGAAGCTTTCTTT
TRBJ1-2 | TRBV9 | . | TRBD1 | CASSVQGDGYGYTF | TGTGCCAGCAGTGTCCAGGGGGATGGCTATGGCTACACCTTC
TRBJ2-2 | TRBV28 | . | . | CASRGLAGELFF | TGTGCCAGCAGGGGTTTGGCCGGGGAGCTGTTTTTT
TRBJ2-1 | TRBV6-5 | . | TRBD2 | CAFAKAGGPNEQFF | TGTGCCTTTGCGAAAGCGGGAGGGCCAAATGAGCAGTTCTTC
TRBJ2-3 | TRBV6-9 | . | . | CASSVFSGVTDTQYF | TGTGCCAGCAGTGTTTTTAGCGGAGTTACAGATACGCAGTATTTT
TRBJ2-5 | TRBV12-5 | few | TRBD2 | CASAPRGGQTQYF | TGTGCTAGTGCCCCGCGGGGGGGGCAGACCCAGTACTTC
TRBJ2-3 | TRBV30 | . | . | CAWSGGLGTQYF | TGTGCCTGGAGTGGAGGACTCGGTACGCAGTATTTT
TRBJ2-3 | TRBV9 | . | TRBD2 | CASSKALTGGARGDTQYF | TGTGCCAGCAGCAAAGCCCTTACCGGGGGGGCCAGGGGCGATACGCAGTATTTT
TRBJ2-3 | TRBV28 | . | . | CASSLISTDTQYF | TGTGCCAGCAGTCTTATAAGCACAGATACGCAGTATTTT
TRBJ2-1 | TRBV5-1 | . | TRBD1 | CASSLVGQGSNEQFF | TGCGCCAGCAGCTTGGTTGGACAGGGATCCAATGAGCAGTTCTTC
TRBJ2-7 | TRBV19 | few | TRBD1 | CASSIGSGTGAYEQYF | TGTGCCAGTAGTATAGGGTCCGGGACAGGGGCCTACGAGCAGTACTTC
TRBJ2-1 | TRBV7-9 | . | TRBD1 | CASSRAGQGGNEQFF | TGTGCCAGCAGCCGGGCGGGACAGGGGGGGAATGAGCAGTTCTTC
TRBJ1-2 | TRBV19 | . | TRBD1 | CASSMGQGNYGYTF | TGTGCCAGTAGTATGGGACAGGGAAACTATGGCTACACCTTC
TRBJ2-5 | TRBV28 | . | . | CASRDTGARETQYF | TGTGCCAGCAGGGACACAGGTGCGAGGGAGACCCAGTACTTC